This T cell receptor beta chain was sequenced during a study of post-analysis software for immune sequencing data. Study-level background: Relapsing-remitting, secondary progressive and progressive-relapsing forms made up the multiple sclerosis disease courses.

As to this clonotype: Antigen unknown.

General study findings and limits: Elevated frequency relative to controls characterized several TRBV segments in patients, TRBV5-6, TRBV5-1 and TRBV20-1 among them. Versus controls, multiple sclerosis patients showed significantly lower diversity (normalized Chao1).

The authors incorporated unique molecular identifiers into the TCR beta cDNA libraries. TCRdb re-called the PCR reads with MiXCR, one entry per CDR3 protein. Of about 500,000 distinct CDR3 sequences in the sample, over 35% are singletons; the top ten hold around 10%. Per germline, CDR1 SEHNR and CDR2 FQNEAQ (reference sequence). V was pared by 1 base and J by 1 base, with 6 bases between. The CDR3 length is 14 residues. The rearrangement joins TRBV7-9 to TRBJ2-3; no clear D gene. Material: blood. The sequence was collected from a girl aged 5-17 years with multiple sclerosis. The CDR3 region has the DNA TGTGCCAGCAGCTTAGTCCTACGCACAGATACGCAGTATTTT. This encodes CASSLVLRTDTQYF. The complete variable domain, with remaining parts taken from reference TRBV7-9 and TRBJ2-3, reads DTGVSQNPRHKITKRGQNVTFRCDPISEHNRLYWYRQTLGQGPEFLTYFQNEAQLEKSRLLSDRFSAERPKGSFSTLEIQRTEQGDSAMYLCASSLVLRTDTQYFGPGTRLTVL.